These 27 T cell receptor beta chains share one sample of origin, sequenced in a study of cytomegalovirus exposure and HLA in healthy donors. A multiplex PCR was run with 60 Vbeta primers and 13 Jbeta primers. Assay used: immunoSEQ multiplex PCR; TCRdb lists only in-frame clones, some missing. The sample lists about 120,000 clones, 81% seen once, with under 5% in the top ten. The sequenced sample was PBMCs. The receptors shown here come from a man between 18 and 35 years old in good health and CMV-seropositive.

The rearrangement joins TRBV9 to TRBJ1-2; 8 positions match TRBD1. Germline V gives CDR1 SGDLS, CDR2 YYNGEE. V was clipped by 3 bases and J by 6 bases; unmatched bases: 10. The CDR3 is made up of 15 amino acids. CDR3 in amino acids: CASSERDRPGDGYTF. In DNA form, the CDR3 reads TGTGCCAGCAGCGAAAGGGACAGGCCAGGGGATGGCTACACCTTC.

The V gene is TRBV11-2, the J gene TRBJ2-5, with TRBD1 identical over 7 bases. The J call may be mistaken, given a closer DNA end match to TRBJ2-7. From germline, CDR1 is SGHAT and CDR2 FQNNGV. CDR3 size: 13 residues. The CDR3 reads CASRGTAIYEQYF. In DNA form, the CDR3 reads TGTGCCAGCAGAGGGACAGCCATCTACGAGCAGTACTTC.

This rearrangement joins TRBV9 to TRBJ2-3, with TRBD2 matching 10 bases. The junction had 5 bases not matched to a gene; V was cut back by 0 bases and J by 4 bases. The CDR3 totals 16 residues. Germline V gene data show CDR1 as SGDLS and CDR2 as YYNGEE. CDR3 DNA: TGTGCCAGCAGCGTAGTTTCTAGCGGGGGTGCAGATACGCAGTATTTT. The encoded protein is CASSVVSSGGADTQYF.

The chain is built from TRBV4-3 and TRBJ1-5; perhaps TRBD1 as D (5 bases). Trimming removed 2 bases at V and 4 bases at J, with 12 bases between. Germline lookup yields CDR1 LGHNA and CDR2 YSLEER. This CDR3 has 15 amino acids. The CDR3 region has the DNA TGCGCCAGCAGCCAAAGGGTCAGGGATAATCAGCCCCAGCATTTT. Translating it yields CASSQRVRDNQPQHF.

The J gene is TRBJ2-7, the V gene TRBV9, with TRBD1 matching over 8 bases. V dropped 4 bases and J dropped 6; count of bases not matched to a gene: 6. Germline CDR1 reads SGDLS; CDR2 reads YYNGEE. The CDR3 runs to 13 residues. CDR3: CASSMTGVTEQYF. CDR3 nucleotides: TGTGCCAGCAGCATGACAGGGGTTACCGAGCAGTACTTC.

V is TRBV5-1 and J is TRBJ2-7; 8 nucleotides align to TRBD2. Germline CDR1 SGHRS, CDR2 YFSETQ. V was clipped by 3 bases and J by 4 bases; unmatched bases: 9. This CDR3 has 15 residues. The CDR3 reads CASSYLSGSQYEQYF. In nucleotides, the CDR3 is TGCGCCAGCAGCTACTTGAGCGGGAGTCAGTACGAGCAGTACTTC.

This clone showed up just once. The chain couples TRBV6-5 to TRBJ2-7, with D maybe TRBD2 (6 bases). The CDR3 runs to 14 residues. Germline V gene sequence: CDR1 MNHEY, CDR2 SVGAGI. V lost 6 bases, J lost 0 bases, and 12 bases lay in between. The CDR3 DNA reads TGTGCCAGCAGCTTAAGGCGGGACTCCTACGAGCAGTACTTC. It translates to CASSLRRDSYEQYF.

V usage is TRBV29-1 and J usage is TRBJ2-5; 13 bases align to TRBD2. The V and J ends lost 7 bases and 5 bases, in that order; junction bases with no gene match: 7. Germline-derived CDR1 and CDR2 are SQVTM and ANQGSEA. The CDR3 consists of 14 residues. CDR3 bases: TGCAGCGGTCGCACTAGCGGGGGGGCCGAGACCCAGTACTTC. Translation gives CSGRTSGGAETQYF.

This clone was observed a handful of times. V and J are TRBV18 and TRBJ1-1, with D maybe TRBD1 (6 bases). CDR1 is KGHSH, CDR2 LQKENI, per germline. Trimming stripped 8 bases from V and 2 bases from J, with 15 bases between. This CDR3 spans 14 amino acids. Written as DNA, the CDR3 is TGTGCCAGCAATCTCGTACAGGGAAACACTGAAGCTTTCTTT. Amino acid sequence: CASNLVQGNTEAFF.

Here the CDR3 DNA reads TGTGCCAGCAGCGTAGAAGGGGCTGGAAACACCATATATTTT. This translates into CASSVEGAGNTIYF. The chain combines TRBV9 with TRBJ1-3; perhaps TRBD1 as D (5 bases). Germline CDR1 reads SGDLS; CDR2 reads YYNGEE. The ends were cut back, 0 bases at V and 2 bases at J, with 6 bases in the middle. There are 14 residues in the CDR3.

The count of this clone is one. CDR3 coding DNA: TGTGCCAGCAGCCCAGCCGGGACTAGCTACACAGATACGCAGTATTTT. The encoded protein is CASSPAGTSYTDTQYF. The J gene is TRBJ2-3, the V gene TRBV7-9; the match to TRBD2 covers 9 bases. Germline lookup yields CDR1 SEHNR and CDR2 FQNEAQ (reference sequence). Losses at the gene ends were 5 bases for V and 2 bases for J; bases not matched to a gene: 8. The CDR3 length is 16 residues.

CDR3 amino acids: CASSEWLAGGGDETQYF. The CDR3 nucleotides read TGTGCCAGCAGTGAGTGGCTAGCGGGAGGAGGTGATGAGACCCAGTACTTC. This sequence joins TRBV2 and TRBJ2-5, with 11 bases lining up with TRBD2. This CDR3 is built from 17 residues. V shed 3 bases, J shed 5 bases, and the junction held 11 bases outside the gene matches. Germline V gene data show CDR1 as SNHLY and CDR2 as FYNNEI.

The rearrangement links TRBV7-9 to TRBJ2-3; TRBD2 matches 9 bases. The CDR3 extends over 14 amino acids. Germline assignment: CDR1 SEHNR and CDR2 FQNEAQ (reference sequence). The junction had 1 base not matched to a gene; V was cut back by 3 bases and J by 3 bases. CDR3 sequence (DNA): TGTGCCAGCAGCTTTAGCGGGAGAACAGATACGCAGTATTTT. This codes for CASSFSGRTDTQYF.

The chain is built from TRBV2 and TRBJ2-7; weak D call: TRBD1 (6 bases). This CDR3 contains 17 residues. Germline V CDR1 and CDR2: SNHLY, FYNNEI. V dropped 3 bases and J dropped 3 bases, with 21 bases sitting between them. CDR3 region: CASSDFLGQPRRYEQYF. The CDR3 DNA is TGTGCCAGCAGTGACTTCCTCGGACAGCCCCGTCGCTACGAGCAGTACTTC.

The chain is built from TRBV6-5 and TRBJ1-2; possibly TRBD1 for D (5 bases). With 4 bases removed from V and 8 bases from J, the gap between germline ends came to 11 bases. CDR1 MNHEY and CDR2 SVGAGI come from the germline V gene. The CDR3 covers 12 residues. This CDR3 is CASSLTGRGYTF. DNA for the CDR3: TGTGCCAGCAGTTTAACAGGTCGCGGCTACACCTTC.

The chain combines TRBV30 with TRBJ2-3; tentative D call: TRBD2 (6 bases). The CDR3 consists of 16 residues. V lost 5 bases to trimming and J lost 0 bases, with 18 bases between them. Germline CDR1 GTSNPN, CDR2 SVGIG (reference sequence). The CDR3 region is CAWATGDRTSTDTQYF. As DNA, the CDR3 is TGTGCCTGGGCGACGGGAGACCGGACTAGCACAGATACGCAGTATTTT.

The CDR3 protein is CASSARQGAALGNEKLFF. CDR3 in DNA: TGTGCCAGCAGCGCCAGACAGGGGGCGGCCCTAGGGAATGAAAAACTGTTTTTT. V usage is TRBV14 and J usage is TRBJ1-4, with 10 bases matching TRBD1. Germline V gene lookup returns CDR1 SGHDN and CDR2 FVKESK. The V segment lost 5 bases and the J segment 5 bases; nucleotides outside the gene matches: 14. This CDR3 spans 18 amino acids.

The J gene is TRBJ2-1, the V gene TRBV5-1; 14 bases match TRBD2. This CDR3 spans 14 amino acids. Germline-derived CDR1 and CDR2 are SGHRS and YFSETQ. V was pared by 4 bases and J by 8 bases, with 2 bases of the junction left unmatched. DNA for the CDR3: TGCGCCAGCAGCGGGACTAGCGGGAGCTATGAGCAGTTCTTC. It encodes CASSGTSGSYEQFF.

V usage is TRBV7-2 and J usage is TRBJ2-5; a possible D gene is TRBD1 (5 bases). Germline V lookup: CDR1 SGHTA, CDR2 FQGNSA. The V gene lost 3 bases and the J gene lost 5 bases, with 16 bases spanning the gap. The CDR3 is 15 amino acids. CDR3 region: CASSFQVGVGETQYF. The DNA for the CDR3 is TGTGCCAGCAGCTTTCAAGTAGGGGTTGGGGAGACCCAGTACTTC. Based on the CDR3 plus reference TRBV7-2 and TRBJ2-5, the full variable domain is GAGVSQSPSNKVTEKGKDVELRCDPISGHTALYWYRQSLGQGLEFLIYFQGNSAPDKSGLPSDRFSAERTGGSVSTLTIQRTQQEDSAVYLCASSFQVGVGETQYFGPGTRLLVL.

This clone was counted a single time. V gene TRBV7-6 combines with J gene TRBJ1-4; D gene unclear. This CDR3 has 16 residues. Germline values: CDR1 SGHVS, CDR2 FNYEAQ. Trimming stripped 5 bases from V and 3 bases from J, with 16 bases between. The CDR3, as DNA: TGTGCCAGCAGCCCAGCGTGGAGGATGGCTAATGAAAAACTGTTTTTT. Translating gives CASSPAWRMANEKLFF. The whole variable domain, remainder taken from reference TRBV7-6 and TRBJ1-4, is GAGVSQSPRYKVTKRGQDVALRCDPISGHVSLYWYRQALGQGPEFLTYFNYEAQQDKSGLPNDRFSAERPEGSISTLTIQRTEQRDSAMYRCASSPAWRMANEKLFFGSGTQLSVL.

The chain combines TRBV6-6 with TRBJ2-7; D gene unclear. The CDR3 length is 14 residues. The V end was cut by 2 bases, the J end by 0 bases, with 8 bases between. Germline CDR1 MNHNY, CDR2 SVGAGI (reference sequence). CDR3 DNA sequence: TGTGCCAGCAGTTACGGGTCTAGCTCCTACGAGCAGTACTTC. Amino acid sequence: CASSYGSSSYEQYF.

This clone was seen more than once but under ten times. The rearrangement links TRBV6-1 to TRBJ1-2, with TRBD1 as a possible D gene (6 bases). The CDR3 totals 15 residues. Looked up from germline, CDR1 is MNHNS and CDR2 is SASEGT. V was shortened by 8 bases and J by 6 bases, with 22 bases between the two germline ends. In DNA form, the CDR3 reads TGTGCCAGCGTGGGGGCCCCCGGACAACGAAATGGCTACACCTTC. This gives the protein CASVGAPGQRNGYTF.

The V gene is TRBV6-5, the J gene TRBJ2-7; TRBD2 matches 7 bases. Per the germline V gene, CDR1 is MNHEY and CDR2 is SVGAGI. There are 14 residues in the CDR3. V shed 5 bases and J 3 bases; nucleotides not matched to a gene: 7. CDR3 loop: CASSKAGGIYEQYF. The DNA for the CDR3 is TGTGCCAGCAGTAAGGCCGGGGGGATCTACGAGCAGTACTTC.

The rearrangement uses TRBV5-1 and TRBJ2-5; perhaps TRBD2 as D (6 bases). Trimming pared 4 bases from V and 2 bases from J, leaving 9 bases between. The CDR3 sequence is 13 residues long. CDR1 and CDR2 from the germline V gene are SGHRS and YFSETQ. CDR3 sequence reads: CASSLRGQETQYF. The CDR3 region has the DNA TGCGCCAGCAGCCTTCGGGGGCAAGAGACCCAGTACTTC.

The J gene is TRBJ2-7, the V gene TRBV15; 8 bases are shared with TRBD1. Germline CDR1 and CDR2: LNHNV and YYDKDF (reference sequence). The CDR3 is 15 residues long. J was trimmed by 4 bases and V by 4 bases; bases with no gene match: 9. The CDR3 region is CATSTEFRTGYEQYF. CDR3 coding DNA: TGTGCCACCAGCACAGAATTTCGGACAGGGTACGAGCAGTACTTC.

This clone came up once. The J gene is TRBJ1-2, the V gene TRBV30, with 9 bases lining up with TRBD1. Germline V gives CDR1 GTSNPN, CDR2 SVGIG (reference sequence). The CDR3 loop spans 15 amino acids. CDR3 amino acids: CARHGGGQGLYGYTF. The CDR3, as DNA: TGTGCTCGACATGGTGGGGGACAGGGCCTCTATGGCTACACCTTC. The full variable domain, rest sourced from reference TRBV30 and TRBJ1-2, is SQTIHQWPATLVQPVGSPLSLECTVEGTSNPNLYWYRQAAGRGLQLLFYSVGIGQISSEVPQNLSASRPQDRQFILSSKKLLLSDSGFYLCARHGGGQGLYGYTFGSGTRLTVV.

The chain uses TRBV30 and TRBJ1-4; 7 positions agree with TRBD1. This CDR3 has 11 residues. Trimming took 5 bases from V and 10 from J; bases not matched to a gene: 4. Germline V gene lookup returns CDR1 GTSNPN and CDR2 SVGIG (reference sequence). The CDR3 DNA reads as TGTGCCTGGTCAGGGGGTGTAAAACTGTTTTTT. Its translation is CAWSGGVKLFF.